This TCR beta chain stems from a study of regulatory T cells in long-lasting Graves disease. Whole-study results and caveats: Small sample size may have lowered accuracy.

In germline, CDR1 is SGHKS, CDR2 YYEKEE (reference sequence). V was shortened by 4 bases and J by 3 bases, with 13 bases between the two germline ends. The CDR3 is 15 residues long. Concerning this clonotype itself: What it binds is not known.

Time point specified: persistent/refractory GD, antithyroid drugs over 5 years with positive TRAb. Researchers made the TCR library from RNA that was extracted from PBMCs. The patient group derived from an endocrinology department in Xi'an, China. EDTA tubes received approximately 8.4 milliliters of collected peripheral blood. Both iRepertoire HTBI primers and Arm-PCR of CDR3 regions were used to build the TCR beta libraries. One entry per CDR3 protein results from TCRdb running MiXCR on the multiplex PCR reads. The sample lists around 450,000 distinct CDR3 sequences, 20% to 25% occurring once. This sequence originates from a female donor with Graves disease. The rearrangement uses TRBV5-5 and TRBJ2-2, with a weak D call TRBD2 (7 bases). This specimen was peripheral blood mononuclear cells (PBMCs), taken when the disease was refractory, from a patient treated with antithyroid drugs. DNA for the CDR3: TGTGCCAGCAGCCCTCGGGGGGCGGACACCGGGGAGCTGTTTTTT. It yields the protein CASSPRGADTGELFF.